The next 4 T cell receptor beta chains were all read from a single sample in a study of metastatic and nonmetastatic thyroid tumors. Thyroid surgery was performed in patients who had received no treatment beforehand. TCRdb recomputed clones from the PCR reads via MiXCR. The sample carries tens of thousands of clones, roughly a quarter recorded once. The sequencing input was blood. The origin of the receptors is a female donor with papillary thyroid cancer or a benign thyroid nodule (not recorded which). Some clones in this sample may be carry-over from other donors' samples.

This clone has more than one count but fewer than ten. This chain joins TRBV6-1 and TRBJ2-2; 9 positions agree with TRBD1. The J segment lost 7 bases and the V segment lost 5 bases, leaving 8 bases of the junction unmatched. CDR1 is MNHNS, CDR2 SASEGT, per germline. The CDR3 has 15 residues. CDR3 nucleotides: TGTGCCAGCAGTAGACAGGGGGTGAGGAGCGGGGAGCTGTTTTTT. Protein: CASSRQGVRSGELFF.

This sequence joins TRBV30 and TRBJ2-1, with a tentative D call TRBD2 (5 bases). This CDR3 is built from 16 residues. Germline values: CDR1 GTSNPN, CDR2 SVGIG (reference sequence). The V end was cut by 3 bases, the J end by 5 bases, with 20 bases between. CDR3 coding DNA: TGTGCCTGGAGGGCTTCGGGGTCTGTTCTTAACAATGAGCAGTTCTTC. Translated, it gives CAWRASGSVLNNEQFF.

The genes are TRBV5-1 and TRBJ1-2; TRBD1 might be the D (6 bases). In germline, CDR1 is SGHRS, CDR2 YFSETQ. The CDR3 has 14 residues. V was shortened by 1 base and J by 8 bases, with 15 bases between the two germline ends. CDR3 sequence reads: CASSLWTEVVGYTF. For the CDR3, the DNA is TGCGCCAGCAGCTTGTGGACAGAAGTGGTCGGCTACACCTTC.

The CDR3 DNA sequence: TGTGCCAGCAACGATGGCACAGGTCAGCCCCAGCATTTT. The encoded protein is CASNDGTGQPQHF. The gene calls are TRBV6-1 and TRBJ1-5; D may be TRBD1 (5 bases). The CDR3 is made up of 13 amino acids. The V end was cut by 7 bases, the J end by 6 bases, with 13 bases between. Per the germline V gene, CDR1 is MNHNS and CDR2 is SASEGT.